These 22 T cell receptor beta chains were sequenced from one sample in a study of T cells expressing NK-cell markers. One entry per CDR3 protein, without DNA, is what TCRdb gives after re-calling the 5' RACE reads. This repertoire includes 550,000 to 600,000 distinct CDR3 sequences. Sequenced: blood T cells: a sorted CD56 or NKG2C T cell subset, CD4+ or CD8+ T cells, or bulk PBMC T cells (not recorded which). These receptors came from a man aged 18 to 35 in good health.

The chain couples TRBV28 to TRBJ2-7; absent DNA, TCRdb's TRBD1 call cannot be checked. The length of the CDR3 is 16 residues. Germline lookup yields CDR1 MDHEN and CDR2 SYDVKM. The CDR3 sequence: CASSFTLQGLSYEQYF.

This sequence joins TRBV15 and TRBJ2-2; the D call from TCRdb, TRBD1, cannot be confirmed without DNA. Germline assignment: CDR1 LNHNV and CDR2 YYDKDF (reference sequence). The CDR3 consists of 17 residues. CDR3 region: CATSRSGQGANTGELFF.

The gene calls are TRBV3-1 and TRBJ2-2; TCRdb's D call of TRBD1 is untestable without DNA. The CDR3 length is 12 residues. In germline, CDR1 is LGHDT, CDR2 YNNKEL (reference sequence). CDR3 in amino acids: CASSQEGPRLFF. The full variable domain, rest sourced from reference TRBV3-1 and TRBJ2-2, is DTAVSQTPKYLVTQMGNDKSIKCEQNLGHDTMYWYKQDSKKFLKIMFSYNNKELIINETVPNRFSPKSPDKAHLNLHINSLELGDSAVYFCASSQEGPRLFFGEGSRLTVL.

This CDR3 reads CASSLGTSRDYNIQYF. The V gene is TRBV7-9, the J gene TRBJ2-4; TCRdb's D call of TRBD2 is untestable without DNA. This CDR3 region has 16 residues. Germline lookup yields CDR1 SEHNR and CDR2 FQNEAQ (reference sequence).

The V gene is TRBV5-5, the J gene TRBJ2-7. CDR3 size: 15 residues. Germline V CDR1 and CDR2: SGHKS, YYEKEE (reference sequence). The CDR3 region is CASSLVSATFYEQYF.

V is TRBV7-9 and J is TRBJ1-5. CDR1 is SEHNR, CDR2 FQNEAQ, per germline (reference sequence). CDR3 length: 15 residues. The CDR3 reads CASSPMGKSDQPQHF.

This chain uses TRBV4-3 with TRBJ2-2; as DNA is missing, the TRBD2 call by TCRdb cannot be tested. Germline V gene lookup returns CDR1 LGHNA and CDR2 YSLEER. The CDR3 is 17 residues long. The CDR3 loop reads CASSPSNGKANTGELFF.

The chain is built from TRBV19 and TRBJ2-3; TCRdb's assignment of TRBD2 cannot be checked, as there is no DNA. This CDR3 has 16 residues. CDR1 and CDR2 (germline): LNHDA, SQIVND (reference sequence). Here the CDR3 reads CASSQSGASGSGTQYF.

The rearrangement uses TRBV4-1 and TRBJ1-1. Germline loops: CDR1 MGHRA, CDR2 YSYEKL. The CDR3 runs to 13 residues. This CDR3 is CASSQAAWTEAFF.

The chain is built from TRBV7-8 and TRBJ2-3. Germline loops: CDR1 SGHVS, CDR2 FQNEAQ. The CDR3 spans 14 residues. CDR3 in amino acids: CASSLADGTDTQYF.

This chain's CDR3 is CAWTRLADSSYNEQFF. The chain links TRBV30 to TRBJ2-1; the D call from TCRdb, TRBD2, cannot be confirmed without DNA. The CDR3 runs 16 residues. Germline values: CDR1 GTSNPN, CDR2 SVGIG (reference sequence).

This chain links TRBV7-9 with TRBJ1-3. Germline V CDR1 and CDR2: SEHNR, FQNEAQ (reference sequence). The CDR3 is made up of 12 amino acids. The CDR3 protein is CASSFLENTIYF.

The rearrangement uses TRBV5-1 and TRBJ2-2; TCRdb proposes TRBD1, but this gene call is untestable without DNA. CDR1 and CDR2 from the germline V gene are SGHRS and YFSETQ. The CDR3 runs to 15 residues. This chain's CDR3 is CASSATGARTGELFF.

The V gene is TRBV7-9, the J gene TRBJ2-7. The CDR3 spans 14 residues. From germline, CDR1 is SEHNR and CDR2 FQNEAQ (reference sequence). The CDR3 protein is CASSFVGGPDEQYF.

CDR3 residues: CASSLSLEGGSLFTDTQYF. The V call is TRBV7-8, the J call TRBJ2-3; with no DNA, the TCRdb D assignment of TRBD1 cannot be verified. Germline values: CDR1 SGHVS, CDR2 FQNEAQ. CDR3 size: 19 residues.

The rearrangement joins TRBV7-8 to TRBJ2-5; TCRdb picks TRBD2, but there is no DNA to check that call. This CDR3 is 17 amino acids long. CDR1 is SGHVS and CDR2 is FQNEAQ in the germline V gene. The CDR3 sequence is CASSLAGGSRGTETQYF.

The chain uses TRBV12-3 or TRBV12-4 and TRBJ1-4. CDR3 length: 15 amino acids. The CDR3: CASSFARRPNEKLFF.

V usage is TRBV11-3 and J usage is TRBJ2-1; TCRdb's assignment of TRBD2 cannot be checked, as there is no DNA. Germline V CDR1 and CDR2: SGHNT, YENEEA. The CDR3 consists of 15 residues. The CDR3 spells CASSFRGGGGNEQFF.

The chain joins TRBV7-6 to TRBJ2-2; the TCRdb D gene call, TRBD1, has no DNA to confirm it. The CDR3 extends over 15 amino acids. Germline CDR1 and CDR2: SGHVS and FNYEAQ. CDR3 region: CASSRSRTGTGELFF.

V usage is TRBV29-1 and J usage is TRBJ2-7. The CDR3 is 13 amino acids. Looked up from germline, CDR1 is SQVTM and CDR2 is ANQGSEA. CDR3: CSVVLVSSYEQYF.

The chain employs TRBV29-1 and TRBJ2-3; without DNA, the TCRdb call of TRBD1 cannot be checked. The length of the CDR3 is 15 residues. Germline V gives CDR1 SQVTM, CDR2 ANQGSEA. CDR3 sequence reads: CSVEAAGSSTDTQYF.

CDR3 amino acids: CASSLAGTGRETQYF. The chain has TRBV5-1 and TRBJ2-5; as DNA is missing, the TRBD1 call by TCRdb cannot be tested. The CDR3 contains 15 residues. From germline, CDR1 is SGHRS and CDR2 YFSETQ. The full variable domain, its missing parts supplied by reference TRBV5-1 and TRBJ2-5, is KAGVTQTPRYLIKTRGQQVTLSCSPISGHRSVSWYQQTPGQGLQFLFEYFSETQRNKGNFPGRFSGRQFSNSRSEMNVSTLELGDSALYLCASSLAGTGRETQYFGPGTRLLVL.